This T cell receptor (beta chain) appears in the sequencing data of a study of T cell repertoires in cytomegalovirus infection. Study-level information: Researchers turned to recently identified HLA-C-restricted CMV epitopes as well as well-studied HLA-B-restricted ones. CMV infection together with matching HLA type was indicated by public TCR beta signatures.

The CDR3 has 14 residues. Germline V CDR1 and CDR2: LNHDA, SQIVND (reference sequence). Trimming removed 3 bases from V and 3 bases from J, with 12 bases in between. A note on this clonotype: Its antigen remains unknown.

Using its own MiXCR run on the reads, TCRdb lists one record per CDR3 protein. Of fewer than 25,000 distinct CDR3 sequences in the sample, approximately 22% were seen once. This chain connects TRBV19 to TRBJ2-7; perhaps TRBD2 as D (5 bases). The clonotype comes from a human donor in good health (CMV status not recorded). Some clones in this sample may be carry-over from other donors' samples. The sample here was CD8+ T cells from cultured PBMCs, taken from culture after CMV antigen stimulation. The CDR3 region has the DNA TGTGCCAGTAGTATGGCGGGCAAGGGCTACGAGCAGTACTTC. This translates into CASSMAGKGYEQYF.